In this sample, the clone carrying this T cell receptor (beta chain) turned up a few times. These data come from a study of response to subunit inactivated influenza vaccine. V shed 6 bases and J shed 4 bases, with 18 bases lying between them. The CDR3 runs 15 residues. In TCRdb, the RT-PCR reads were re-called with MiXCR into one record per CDR3 protein. Here the sample spans around 760,000 distinct CDR3 sequences, approximately 15% being singletons. The receptor was derived from a man over 45 who received an inactivated influenza vaccine. The specimen was PBMCs from blood, collected 14 to 15 days before vaccination. This chain joins TRBV12-3 or TRBV12-4 and TRBJ1-2, with a weak D call TRBD1 (6 bases). CDR3 protein: CASSAHQGRGYGYTF. CDR3 DNA: TGTGCCAGCAGCGCTCATCAGGGGCGCGGCTATGGCTACACCTTC.